These 27 T cell receptor beta chains were sequenced from one sample in a study of T cell clonotyping in hematopoietic cell transplantation. Only in-frame clones appear in the TCRdb table, and some are missing; sequencing was by immunoSEQ multiplex PCR. The profile shows 9,500 to 15,000 clones, around 50% of them singletons. Material for sequencing was peripheral blood mononuclear cells. These TCRs come from a man aged 50 to 60 in good health. Some clones in this sample may be carry-over from other donors' samples.

This clone showed up just a few times. V usage is TRBV28 and J usage is TRBJ2-1; D uncertain. Trimming cost V 3 bases and J 6 bases, with 9 bases left between them. CDR1 is MDHEN and CDR2 is SYDVKM in the germline V gene. The CDR3 runs to 13 residues. The CDR3 bases are TGTGCCAGCAGTTTCCAGGAGTTCAATGAGCAGTTCTTC. Translation gives CASSFQEFNEQFF.

CDR3 loop: CAWGQGGVNEKLFF. As DNA, the CDR3 is TGTGCCTGGGGACAGGGGGGGGTTAATGAAAAACTGTTTTTT. The J gene is TRBJ1-4, the V gene TRBV30; 10 bases are shared with TRBD1. Per germline, CDR1 GTSNPN and CDR2 SVGIG (reference sequence). This CDR3 spans 14 amino acids. The V and J ends lost 5 bases and 4 bases, in that order; junction bases with no gene match: 4.

J is TRBJ2-1 and V is TRBV30; TRBD2 matches at 7 bases. This CDR3 spans 15 amino acids. V lost 7 bases and J lost 3; bases outside the gene matches: 12. Germline values: CDR1 GTSNPN, CDR2 SVGIG (reference sequence). CDR3: CASPGESGDYNEQFF. DNA of the CDR3: TGTGCCTCCCCTGGGGAAAGCGGGGACTACAATGAGCAGTTCTTC. Drawing the rest from reference TRBV30 and TRBJ2-1, the complete variable domain is SQTIHQWPATLVQPVGSPLSLECTVEGTSNPNLYWYRQAAGRGLQLLFYSVGIGQISSEVPQNLSASRPQDRQFILSSKKLLLSDSGFYLCASPGESGDYNEQFFGPGTRLTVL.

Only a few counts were recorded for this clone. The chain links TRBV5-1 to TRBJ2-1; TRBD1 matches at 7 bases. With 3 bases clipped from V and 0 bases from J, the junction kept 12 bases outside the gene matches. This CDR3 has 18 amino acids. Germline CDR1 reads SGHRS; CDR2 reads YFSETQ. CDR3 residues: CASSSLPGQIYSYNEQFF. CDR3 DNA sequence: TGCGCCAGCAGCTCCCTGCCGGGACAGATATACTCCTACAATGAGCAGTTCTTC.

The chain recombines TRBV6-5 with TRBJ1-4; maybe TRBD1 (6 bases). The V gene's germline CDR1 is MNHEY and CDR2 SVGAGI. This CDR3 has 15 residues. Trimming removed 2 bases from V and 3 bases from J, with 10 bases in between. The CDR3 nucleotides read TGTGCCAGCAGTTACGGGGGCTTGTCTAATGAAAAACTGTTTTTT. It translates to CASSYGGLSNEKLFF.

The gene calls are TRBV29-1 and TRBJ1-2; the D is unclear. Deletions cut 6 bases from V and 8 bases from J, with 16 bases between. Germline CDR1 is SQVTM and CDR2 is ANQGSEA. CDR3 size: 12 residues. CDR3 bases: TGCAGCGTCCGGAGCATCTCCGGCGGCTACACCTTC. Translated, it gives CSVRSISGGYTF.

The chain carries TRBV11-3 and TRBJ2-3, with D perhaps TRBD1 or TRBD2 (5 bases each). Germline CDR1 SGHNT, CDR2 YENEEA. The germline V and J ends were trimmed by 5 bases and 3 bases, with 9 bases remaining between them. The CDR3 contains 13 residues. This CDR3 reads CASSGGITDTQYF. CDR3 coding DNA: TGTGCCAGCAGCGGGGGAATAACAGATACGCAGTATTTT.

This clone was observed a few times. The V call is TRBV6-1, the J call TRBJ1-2; D not certain. The germline V and J ends were trimmed by 2 bases and 3 bases, with 13 bases remaining between them. CDR3 length: 15 amino acids. Per the germline V gene, CDR1 is MNHNS and CDR2 is SASEGT. Here the CDR3 DNA reads TGTGCCAGCAGTGAATGGGTTACCGGGGACTATGGCTACACCTTC. Translating gives CASSEWVTGDYGYTF.

V and J are TRBV7-2 and TRBJ1-2, with unresolved D. Trimming left V 2 bases short and J 6 bases short, with 10 bases between. The CDR3 length is 13 residues. Germline CDR1 and CDR2: SGHTA and FQGNSA. The CDR3 nucleotides read TGTGCCAGCAGCTTACACAGCGCCGATGGCTACACCTTC. This encodes CASSLHSADGYTF. The full variable domain, rest sourced from reference TRBV7-2 and TRBJ1-2, is GAGVSQSPSNKVTEKGKDVELRCDPISGHTALYWYRQSLGQGLEFLIYFQGNSAPDKSGLPSDRFSAERTGGSVSTLTIQRTQQEDSAVYLCASSLHSADGYTFGSGTRLTVV.

The rearrangement joins TRBV30 to TRBJ1-4; D might be TRBD1 (6 bases). Trimming left V 0 bases short and J 8 bases short, with 13 bases between. Germline V lookup: CDR1 GTSNPN, CDR2 SVGIG (reference sequence). The CDR3 runs to 14 residues. CDR3 in DNA: TGTGCCTGGAGTGTAAGAACAGGGCACGAAAAACTGTTTTTT. It translates to CAWSVRTGHEKLFF.

CDR3 bases: TGTGCCAGCAGCCTCTCCGGCATCGAAAAACTGTTTTTT. Translated: CASSLSGIEKLFF. The chain has TRBV6-5 and TRBJ1-4; D is uncertain. Germline V gene lookup returns CDR1 MNHEY and CDR2 SVGAGI. The CDR3 loop spans 13 amino acids. Trimming removed 6 bases at V and 8 bases at J, with 13 bases between.

The chain recombines TRBV5-6 with TRBJ1-1; TRBD1 aligns across 7 bases. This CDR3 has 12 amino acids. V lost 3 bases, J lost 6 bases, and 2 bases stayed unmatched. Germline-derived CDR1 and CDR2 are SGHDT and YYEEEE. CDR3 sequence: CASSSGGSEAFF. CDR3 coding DNA: TGTGCCAGCAGCTCAGGGGGATCTGAAGCTTTCTTT.

The gene calls are TRBV30 and TRBJ1-5, with D possibly matching TRBD1 (6 bases). The CDR3 totals 17 residues. Deletions cut 1 base from V and 1 base from J, with 17 bases between. Germline CDR1 reads GTSNPN; CDR2 reads SVGIG (reference sequence). The CDR3 region has the DNA TGTGCCTGGAGTGCCGGAGGGGGAGGATGGAGCAATCAGCCCCAGCATTTT. Encoded protein: CAWSAGGGGWSNQPQHF.

There are a few counts of this clone. V gene TRBV29-1 combines with J gene TRBJ2-3; the D gene is possibly TRBD1 (5 bases). CDR1 and CDR2 from the germline V gene are SQVTM and ANQGSEA. The CDR3 is made up of 16 amino acids. Trimming shortened V by 4 bases and J by 4 bases, and 21 bases separated the two germline ends. The DNA of the CDR3 is TGCAGCGTTGTCTCGCCATGGCAGGGTCGCGCAGATACGCAGTATTTT. This encodes CSVVSPWQGRADTQYF.

J is TRBJ1-1 and V is TRBV30; maybe TRBD1 (6 bases). Per the germline V gene, CDR1 is GTSNPN and CDR2 is SVGIG (reference sequence). The CDR3 sequence is 13 residues long. Trimming took off 8 bases at V and 4 bases at J, with 17 bases between the two ends. CDR3 amino acids: CAGNGGPATEAFF. As DNA, the CDR3 is TGTGCCGGGAACGGGGGCCCTGCCACTGAAGCTTTCTTT.

The chain uses TRBV4-3 and TRBJ2-1; the D gene is possibly TRBD2 (6 bases). Germline CDR1 is LGHNA and CDR2 is YSLEER. The CDR3 contains 16 residues. Trimming pared 0 bases from V and 8 bases from J, leaving 17 bases between. The CDR3 bases are TGCGCCAGCAGCCAAGATAGGGTGATGGAGGGAGATGAGCAGTTCTTC. Protein sequence: CASSQDRVMEGDEQFF.

This clone was counted a single time. The CDR3, as DNA: TGTGCCTCTACGGGGGCATCAGATACGCAGTATTTT. Encoded protein: CASTGASDTQYF. The chain uses TRBV30 and TRBJ2-3, with D possibly called TRBD1 or TRBD2 (6 bases each). The germline CDR1 and CDR2 sequences are GTSNPN and SVGIG (reference sequence). Between the trimmed V and J ends, which lost 7 bases and 4 bases, there was a span of 12 bases. The CDR3 covers 12 residues.

This clone has more than one count but fewer than ten. This sequence joins TRBV19 and TRBJ1-2; TRBD1 agrees at 7 bases. Germline V gives CDR1 LNHDA, CDR2 SQIVND (reference sequence). There are 16 residues in the CDR3. V trimming: 7 bases; J trimming: 6 bases; junction bases outside the gene matches: 17. CDR3 sequence (DNA): TGTGCCAGTACCATCACCCGAACGACAGGGATCCATGGCTACACCTTC. Its translation is CASTITRTTGIHGYTF. The whole variable domain, remainder taken from reference TRBV19 and TRBJ1-2, is DGGITQSPKYLFRKEGQNVTLSCEQNLNHDAMYWYRQDPGQGLRLIYYSQIVNDFQKGDIAEGYSVSREKKESFPLTVTSAQKNPTAFYLCASTITRTTGIHGYTFGSGTRLTVV.

The chain is built from TRBV30 and TRBJ2-7; a possible D gene is TRBD1 (6 bases). V lost 0 bases to trimming and J lost 2 bases, with 11 bases between them. Per the germline V gene, CDR1 is GTSNPN and CDR2 is SVGIG (reference sequence). This CDR3 is built from 14 residues. The CDR3 is CAWSVWTVPYEQYF. The CDR3 DNA is TGTGCCTGGAGTGTTTGGACAGTTCCCTACGAGCAGTACTTC.

This clone turned up a few times. The gene calls are TRBV30 and TRBJ2-3; the match to TRBD2 covers 9 bases. This CDR3 is 14 amino acids long. Germline-derived CDR1 and CDR2 are GTSNPN and SVGIG (reference sequence). V shed 0 bases and J 6 bases; nucleotides not matched to a gene: 4. The CDR3 DNA reads TGTGCCTGGAGTGTGCCTAGCGGGGAGGATACGCAGTATTTT. Its protein is CAWSVPSGEDTQYF.

This chain links TRBV10-3 with TRBJ2-3; D remains ambiguous. Per the germline V gene, CDR1 is ENHRY and CDR2 is SYGVKD. The V end lost 4 bases, the J end lost 4 bases, and 9 bases lay between the germline ends. The CDR3 loop spans 13 amino acids. CDR3 DNA sequence: TGTGCCATCAGTGTAGGTGTGGCAGATACGCAGTATTTT. It encodes CAISVGVADTQYF.

This chain joins TRBV6-5 and TRBJ1-6; 11 bases align to TRBD1. CDR1 MNHEY and CDR2 SVGAGI come from the germline V gene. Trimming removed 5 bases from V and 10 bases from J; junction bases left unmatched: 7. This CDR3 has 15 amino acids. In nucleotides, the CDR3 is TGTGCCAGCAGTCCAGGACAGGGGGCTTGGTCACCCCTCCACTTT. Its translation: CASSPGQGAWSPLHF.

For the CDR3, the DNA is TGTGCCAGCAGAGGCAGGGAGAATTCACCCCTCCACTTT. It translates to CASRGRENSPLHF. The V call is TRBV6-5, the J call TRBJ1-6; a possible D gene is TRBD1 (5 bases). Trimming took off 6 bases at V and 7 bases at J, with 10 bases between the two ends. Germline V lookup: CDR1 MNHEY, CDR2 SVGAGI. The CDR3 loop spans 13 amino acids.

This clone appeared a single time. The CDR3 region has the DNA TGCGCCAGCAGCCAAGATCTGACAGGGGGGCTCCTCTCCTACGAGCAGTACTTC. This encodes CASSQDLTGGLLSYEQYF. The chain links TRBV4-3 to TRBJ2-7; 9 bases are shared with TRBD1. The CDR3 contains 18 residues. J was trimmed by 0 bases and V by 0 bases; bases with no gene match: 9. Germline values: CDR1 LGHNA, CDR2 YSLEER.

The gene calls are TRBV7-3 and TRBJ1-2, with D perhaps matching TRBD1 (5 bases). The V and J ends lost 1 base and 8 bases respectively, with 11 bases between them. Germline assignment: CDR1 SGHTA and CDR2 FQGTGA. CDR3 length equals 13 residues. The CDR3 region is CASSLSAGQGYTF. The CDR3 coding sequence is TGTGCCAGCAGCTTAAGTGCAGGACAAGGCTACACCTTC.

The DNA for the CDR3 is TGTGCCAGCATAGGCGGACAGGGTTTCGGAGAGACCCAGTACTTC. This gives the protein CASIGGQGFGETQYF. The gene calls are TRBV25-1 and TRBJ2-5; 8 nucleotides match TRBD1. The CDR3 consists of 15 residues. The trim removed 7 bases at V and 4 bases at J, leaving 11 bases unmatched. Germline assignment: CDR1 MGHDK and CDR2 SYGVNS.

The chain is built from TRBV20-1 and TRBJ2-3, with 7 bases identical to TRBD2. CDR1 and CDR2 (germline): DFQATT, SNEGSKA (reference sequence). CDR3 size: 11 residues. V was pared by 4 bases and J by 8 bases, with 3 bases of the junction left unmatched. The chain's CDR3 is CSAIGGSTQYF. CDR3 nucleotides: TGCAGTGCTATCGGCGGGAGTACGCAGTATTTT.